The 5 T cell receptor beta chains listed next were all sequenced from one sample in a study of blood T cell repertoires in COVID-19. Generated by immunoSEQ multiplex PCR, the TCRdb table keeps only in-frame clones and is missing some. Of 110,000 to 150,000 clones listed, around 81% were seen once; the top ten hold around 8.5%. Specimen: peripheral blood. Receptor source: a human donor in a cohort sampled during active COVID-19.

J is TRBJ2-3 and V is TRBV10-3; 9 nucleotides align to TRBD1. This CDR3 is 16 amino acids long. Per germline, CDR1 ENHRY and CDR2 SYGVKD. Trimming at V came to 2 bases and at J to 6 bases, leaving 9 bases not matched to a gene. DNA for the CDR3: TGTGCCATCAGTGAGGCTACAGGGGGCGCGGGCGATACGCAGTATTTT. Protein sequence: CAISEATGGAGDTQYF.

This chain joins TRBV29-1 and TRBJ2-3; TRBD2 agrees at 7 bases. The junction had 3 bases not matched to a gene; V was cut back by 4 bases and J by 2 bases. The CDR3 extends over 13 amino acids. Germline lookup yields CDR1 SQVTM and CDR2 ANQGSEA. Written as DNA, the CDR3 is TGCAGCGTTGTGGGGGGGTTCACAGATACGCAGTATTTT. This gives the protein CSVVGGFTDTQYF.

This rearrangement joins TRBV28 to TRBJ1-1, with a tentative D call TRBD1 (5 bases). The V end was cut by 3 bases, the J end by 5 bases, with 10 bases between. The CDR3 sequence is 13 residues long. From germline, CDR1 is MDHEN and CDR2 SYDVKM. DNA of the CDR3: TGTGCCAGCAGTTTCAACGGGGGAACTGAAGCTTTCTTT. Protein sequence: CASSFNGGTEAFF.

The chain carries TRBV18 and TRBJ2-1; D is unresolved. The CDR3 is 11 residues long. V gave up 5 bases and J gave up 10 bases, with 9 bases separating them. CDR1 and CDR2 (germline): KGHSH, LQKENI. The CDR3 sequence is CASSSDGEQFF. DNA for the CDR3: TGTGCCAGCTCAAGCGACGGAGAGCAGTTCTTC. The full variable domain, with the rest looked up from reference TRBV18 and TRBJ2-1, is NAGVMQNPRHLVRRRGQEARLRCSPMKGHSHVYWYRQLPEEGLKFMVYLQKENIIDESGMPKERFSAEFPKEGPSILRIQQVVRGDSAAYFCASSSDGEQFFGPGTRLTVL.

With respect to this clone: Compared with germline, one end of the junction differs, possibly owing to a read error. The chain combines TRBV7-2 with TRBJ2-2; TRBD1 matches at 7 bases. The CDR3 is made up of 14 amino acids. Germline CDR1 is SGHTA and CDR2 is FQGNSA. CDR3 DNA sequence: TGTGCCAGCAGCCCCAGGGGGAACGCCGGGGAGCTGTTTTTT. Translating it yields CASSPRGNAGELFF.